Below, 23 T cell receptor beta chains from the same sample are listed, as sequenced in a study of cytomegalovirus exposure and HLA in healthy donors. The PCR made use of 60 Vbeta and 13 Jbeta primers. Here immunoSEQ multiplex PCR was the method, and the copy in TCRdb shows in-frame clones only, minus some. Of around 210,000 clones listed, approximately 79% are singletons. Input material: PBMCs. The receptors originated from a man aged 50-59 years in good health and CMV-seronegative.

Notes on this clone: This specimen includes other DNA sequences encoding the same CDR3. The genes are TRBV2 and TRBJ1-2; the D gene is possibly TRBD1 (5 bases). CDR1 and CDR2 (germline): SNHLY, FYNNEI. V lost 8 bases and J lost 4, with 20 bases in between. The CDR3 covers 15 residues. DNA for the CDR3: TGTGCCAGCCGGACGGGGGACTCACAGACCTATGGCTACACCTTC. It translates to CASRTGDSQTYGYTF.

This rearrangement joins TRBV9 to TRBJ2-2, with D perhaps matching TRBD2 (7 bases). Germline values: CDR1 SGDLS, CDR2 YYNGEE. This CDR3 has 16 amino acids. V dropped 0 bases and J dropped 6 bases, with 15 bases sitting between them. The CDR3 is CASSVATGGGPGELFF. CDR3 coding DNA: TGTGCCAGCAGCGTAGCTACGGGGGGCGGGCCCGGGGAGCTGTTTTTT. The variable domain in full, completed from reference TRBV9 and TRBJ2-2, reads DSGVTQTPKHLITATGQRVTLRCSPRSGDLSVYWYQQSLDQGLQFLIQYYNGEERAKGNILERFSAQQFPDLHSELNLSSLELGDSALYFCASSVATGGGPGELFFGEGSRLTVL.

The chain is built from TRBV7-2 and TRBJ2-7, with D possibly TRBD2 on 6 matching bases. V lost 5 bases, J lost 3 bases, and 26 bases lay in between. From germline, CDR1 is SGHTA and CDR2 FQGNSA. CDR3 length: 18 residues. CDR3 amino acids: CASSPKVEGWAFNYEQYF. CDR3 DNA: TGTGCCAGCAGCCCAAAAGTGGAGGGTTGGGCTTTCAACTACGAGCAGTACTTC.

This rearrangement joins TRBV6-6 to TRBJ2-5, with 9 bases that match TRBD1. The J call may be mistaken, given a closer DNA end match to TRBJ2-7. Per germline, CDR1 MNHNY and CDR2 SVGAGI (reference sequence). This CDR3 contains 12 residues. The CDR3 sequence is CATGTGFHEQYF. CDR3 nucleotides: TGTGCCACCGGGACAGGGTTTCACGAGCAGTACTTC.

CDR3 nucleotides: TGTGCCAGCAGTCCGACCAGGGAAAATGAGCAGTTCTTC. Residues: CASSPTRENEQFF. The chain combines TRBV2 with TRBJ2-1, with D perhaps matching TRBD1 (5 bases). Trimming took off 5 bases at V and 7 bases at J, with 12 bases between the two ends. CDR1 SNHLY and CDR2 FYNNEI come from the germline V gene. The CDR3 is 13 residues long.

The rearrangement uses TRBV28 and TRBJ2-5; TRBD1 matches 7 bases. Gene TRBJ2-7 matches the end of the DNA better, so the J call may be wrong. The CDR3 is 15 amino acids. CDR1 and CDR2 (germline): MDHEN, SYDVKM. The CDR3 sequence: CASSLSGTASYEQYF. CDR3 bases: TGTGCCAGCAGTTTATCCGGGACAGCCTCATACGAGCAGTACTTC.

The chain couples TRBV4-2 to TRBJ2-7, with a possible D match to TRBD1 (6 bases). This CDR3 is 14 amino acids long. V was shortened by 0 bases and J by 5 bases, with 11 bases between the two germline ends. Germline-derived CDR1 and CDR2 are LGHNA and YNFKEQ. The CDR3 DNA is TGTGCCAGCAGCCAAGAGCAGGGGTGGCACGAGCAGTACTTC. Its protein is CASSQEQGWHEQYF.

The CDR3 bases are TGTGCCAGCAGTTACTCGAAACGAGGCCCCGGTGAGCAGTTCTTC. Translation: CASSYSKRGPGEQFF. This chain links TRBV6-5 with TRBJ2-1; D is unclear. The CDR3 totals 15 residues. Looked up from germline, CDR1 is MNHEY and CDR2 is SVGAGI. The germline V and J ends were trimmed by 0 bases and 9 bases, with 15 bases remaining between them.

This sequence joins TRBV15 and TRBJ2-7; perhaps TRBD1 as D (6 bases). Trimming took off 0 bases at V and 4 bases at J, with 10 bases between the two ends. The CDR3 totals 14 residues. Germline V lookup: CDR1 LNHNV, CDR2 YYDKDF (reference sequence). The CDR3 region is CATSRDPGVYEQYF. DNA of the CDR3: TGTGCCACCAGCAGAGATCCAGGGGTGTACGAGCAGTACTTC.

This sequence joins TRBV19 and TRBJ1-3; D unresolved. Germline V gives CDR1 LNHDA, CDR2 SQIVND (reference sequence). The CDR3 totals 14 residues. The germline V and J ends were trimmed by 6 bases and 1 base, with 10 bases remaining between them. The CDR3 coding sequence is TGTGCCAGTAGGTCCAGAGGGTCTGGAAACACCATATATTTT. Its protein is CASRSRGSGNTIYF. Full variable domain (remainder filled in from reference TRBV19 and TRBJ1-3): DGGITQSPKYLFRKEGQNVTLSCEQNLNHDAMYWYRQDPGQGLRLIYYSQIVNDFQKGDIAEGYSVSREKKESFPLTVTSAQKNPTAFYLCASRSRGSGNTIYFGEGSWLTVV.

This rearrangement joins TRBV27 to TRBJ2-3; 12 bases agree with TRBD2. CDR3 length: 17 amino acids. Germline trimming cut 5 bases from V and 2 bases from J; bases unmatched to any gene: 8. The V gene's germline CDR1 is MNHEY and CDR2 SMNVEV (reference sequence). CDR3 sequence: CASSPGTSGFNTDTQYF. The DNA of the CDR3 is TGTGCCAGCAGTCCCGGGACTAGCGGGTTCAACACAGATACGCAGTATTTT.

The CDR3 nucleotides are TGTGCCAGCAGCGTAGCGGTAATGGGGGACAGAGATGGCTACACCTTC. Its translation is CASSVAVMGDRDGYTF. The chain links TRBV9 to TRBJ1-2; 7 bases fit TRBD1. Trimming removed 0 bases from V and 6 bases from J; junction bases left unmatched: 11. The length of the CDR3 is 16 residues. CDR1 and CDR2 (germline): SGDLS, YYNGEE.

To note about this clone: The junction does not match germline at one end; this may be a read error. This sequence joins TRBV27 and TRBJ1-1; possibly TRBD1 for D (5 bases). Germline V gene data show CDR1 as MNHEY and CDR2 as SMNVEV (reference sequence). The CDR3 sequence is 14 residues long. The CDR3 here is CVSRRLQENTEAFF. Here the CDR3 DNA reads TGTGTCAGCAGGCGCCTACAGGAGAACACTGAAGCTTTCTTT.

V and J are TRBV27 and TRBJ2-6; 7 bases match TRBD1. V lost 8 bases and J lost 4; bases outside the gene matches: 5. The CDR3 extends over 14 amino acids. Germline CDR1 and CDR2: MNHEY and SMNVEV (reference sequence). The CDR3 is CASSQGSGANVLTF. For the CDR3, the DNA is TGTGCCAGCTCACAGGGGTCCGGGGCCAACGTCCTGACTTTC.

The chain employs TRBV9 and TRBJ2-6; weak D call: TRBD1 (7 bases). The length of the CDR3 is 18 residues. V lost 0 bases and J 0 bases, leaving 13 bases between the germline ends. Germline CDR1 SGDLS, CDR2 YYNGEE. The CDR3 reads CASSVAEGAFSGANVLTF. The DNA of the CDR3 is TGTGCCAGCAGCGTAGCGGAGGGGGCATTCTCTGGGGCCAACGTCCTGACTTTC.

The V and J genes are TRBV28 and TRBJ2-2; TRBD2 matches at 15 bases. V dropped 6 bases and J dropped 5; count of bases not matched to a gene: 4. Per germline, CDR1 MDHEN and CDR2 SYDVKM. This CDR3 has 16 residues. This CDR3 reads CASSLGLAGGTGELFF. The CDR3 DNA reads as TGTGCCAGCAGCCTCGGACTAGCGGGAGGGACCGGGGAGCTGTTTTTT.

The sample holds a few counts of this clone. The chain couples TRBV19 to TRBJ2-1, with TRBD1 matching 8 bases. V shed 4 bases, J shed 15 bases, and the junction held 8 bases outside the gene matches. CDR3 length: 12 amino acids. Looked up from germline, CDR1 is LNHDA and CDR2 is SQIVND (reference sequence). In DNA form, the CDR3 reads TGTGCCAGTAGTAGGCGGACAGGGAGTCGGTTCTTC. This gives the protein CASSRRTGSRFF.

The V call is TRBV5-1, the J call TRBJ1-4, with unresolved D. Trimming pared 0 bases from V and 2 bases from J, leaving 11 bases between. The CDR3 runs 16 residues. Looked up from germline, CDR1 is SGHRS and CDR2 is YFSETQ. CDR3 nucleotide sequence: TGCGCCAGCAGCTTGGACAGTGGGAGGACTAATGAAAAACTGTTTTTT. It translates to CASSLDSGRTNEKLFF.

The chain has TRBV28 and TRBJ2-7, with D possibly matching TRBD1 (5 bases). Germline assignment: CDR1 MDHEN and CDR2 SYDVKM. CDR3 length: 16 residues. CDR3 coding DNA: TGTGCTAGTTTACCCGCCGGCCGGACACACTCCTACGAGCAGTACTTC. Amino acid sequence: CASLPAGRTHSYEQYF.

The V gene is TRBV9, the J gene TRBJ2-3; 7 nucleotides align to TRBD2. The J segment lost 1 base and the V segment lost 6 bases, leaving 8 bases of the junction unmatched. Germline assignment: CDR1 SGDLS and CDR2 YYNGEE. The CDR3 has 15 residues. CDR3 coding DNA: TGTGCCAGCACCGCTAGCGGAGGGGGCACAGATACGCAGTATTTT. Encoded protein: CASTASGGGTDTQYF.

The chain uses TRBV7-2 and TRBJ1-1, with D possibly TRBD1 on 6 matching bases. This CDR3 comprises 14 residues. In germline, CDR1 is SGHTA, CDR2 FQGNSA. V lost 5 bases to trimming and J lost 0 bases, with 10 bases between them. The CDR3 sequence is CASSRQAMNTEAFF. As DNA, the CDR3 is TGTGCCAGCAGCCGACAGGCCATGAACACTGAAGCTTTCTTT.

CDR3 sequence: CSVRRGGTEAFF. For the CDR3, the DNA is TGCAGCGTTAGGAGGGGCGGCACTGAAGCTTTCTTT. This rearrangement joins TRBV29-1 to TRBJ1-1, with D perhaps TRBD1 (5 bases). In germline, CDR1 is SQVTM, CDR2 ANQGSEA. This CDR3 region has 12 residues. The ends were cut back, 5 bases at V and 4 bases at J, with 11 bases in the middle.

For this clone: Distinct nucleotide sequences in the sample also encode this CDR3. The chain combines TRBV9 with TRBJ2-1; no clear D gene. This CDR3 contains 12 residues. CDR1 is SGDLS and CDR2 is YYNGEE in the germline V gene. Trimming cost V 3 bases and J 5 bases, with 6 bases left between them. The CDR3 DNA reads TGTGCCAGCAGCGCCGGAGACAATGAGCAGTTCTTC. Encoded protein: CASSAGDNEQFF.